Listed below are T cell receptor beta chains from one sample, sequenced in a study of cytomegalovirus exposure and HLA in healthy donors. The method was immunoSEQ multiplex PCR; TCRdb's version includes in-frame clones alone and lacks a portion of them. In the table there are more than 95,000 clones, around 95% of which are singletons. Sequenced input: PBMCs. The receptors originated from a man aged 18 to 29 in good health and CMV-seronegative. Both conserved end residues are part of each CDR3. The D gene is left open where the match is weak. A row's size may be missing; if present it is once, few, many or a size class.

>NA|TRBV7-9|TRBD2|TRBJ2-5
CASSPAGQETQYF
TGTGCCAGCAGCCCAGCGGGGCAAGAGACCCAGTACTTC
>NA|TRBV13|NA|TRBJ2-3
CASSLVTPGIGETDTQYF
TGTGCCAGCAGCTTAGTCACTCCCGGGATCGGAGAGACAGATACGCAGTATTTT
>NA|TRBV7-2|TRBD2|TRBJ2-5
CASNRGLAGDETQYF
TGTGCCAGCAACCGGGGACTAGCGGGAGACGAGACCCAGTACTTC
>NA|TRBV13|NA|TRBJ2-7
CASRPYSLYEQYF
TGTGCCAGCAGACCCTACAGCCTCTACGAGCAGTACTTC
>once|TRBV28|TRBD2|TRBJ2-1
CASSSRLAGISAEQFF
TGTGCCAGCAGTTCTCGACTAGCGGGGATATCAGCTGAGCAGTTCTTC
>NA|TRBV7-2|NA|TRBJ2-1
CASTRRVASSYNEQFF
TGTGCCAGCACCCGTCGTGTAGCGAGCTCCTACAATGAGCAGTTCTTC
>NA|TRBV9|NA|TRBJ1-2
CATTAGRNNYGYTF
TGTGCCACCACCGCAGGGAGGAACAACTATGGCTACACCTTC
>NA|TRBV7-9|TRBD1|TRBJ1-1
CASSENRGRNTEAFF
TGTGCCAGCAGCGAAAACAGGGGGCGGAACACTGAAGCTTTCTTT
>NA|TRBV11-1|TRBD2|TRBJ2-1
CASSLASGSTYNEQFF
TGTGCCAGCAGCTTAGCTAGCGGGAGTACCTACAATGAGCAGTTCTTC
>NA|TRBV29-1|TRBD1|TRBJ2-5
CSVDREVETQYF
TGCAGCGTGGACAGGGAGGTCGAGACCCAGTACTTC
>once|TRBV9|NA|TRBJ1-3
CASGRPGGNTIYF
TGTGCCAGCGGCCGCCCAGGTGGAAACACCATATATTTT
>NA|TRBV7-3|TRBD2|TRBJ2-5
CASETSGNIETQYF
TGTGCCAGCGAGACTAGCGGGAACATAGAGACCCAGTACTTC
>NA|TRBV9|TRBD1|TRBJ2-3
CASSLVLTGGSTDTQYF
TGTGCCAGCAGCCTAGTCTTGACAGGGGGAAGCACAGATACGCAGTATTTT
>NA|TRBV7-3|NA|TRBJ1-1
CASSLQGSNTEAFF
TGTGCCAGCAGCTTACAGGGTTCGAACACTGAAGCTTTCTTT
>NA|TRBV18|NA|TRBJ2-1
CASSPGLGAYNEQFF
TGTGCCAGCTCACCCGGACTGGGTGCCTACAATGAGCAGTTCTTC
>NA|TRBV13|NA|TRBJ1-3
CASSLGGGSSGNTIYF
TGTGCCAGCAGCTTAGGGGGCGGGAGCTCTGGAAACACCATATATTTT
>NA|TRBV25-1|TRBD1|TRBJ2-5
CASSEDRVRETQYF
TGTGCCAGCAGCGAGGACAGGGTGAGAGAGACCCAGTACTTC
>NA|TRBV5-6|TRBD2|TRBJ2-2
CASSFKRENTGELFF
TGTGCCAGCAGCTTCAAGCGGGAGAACACCGGGGAGCTGTTTTTT
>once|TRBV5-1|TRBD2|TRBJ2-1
CASSYASGSSNEQFF
TGCGCCAGCAGCTATGCTAGCGGGAGCTCCAATGAGCAGTTCTTC
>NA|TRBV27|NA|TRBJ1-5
CASSPQLYSNQPQHF
TGTGCCAGCAGTCCGCAACTGTATAGCAATCAGCCCCAGCATTTT
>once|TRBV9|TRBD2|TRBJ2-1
CASSLTGLAVNNEQFF
TGTGCCAGCAGCCTAACAGGACTAGCGGTTAACAATGAGCAGTTCTTC
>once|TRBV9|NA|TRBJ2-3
CASSVESLSTDTQYF
TGTGCTAGCAGCGTAGAAAGCCTCAGCACAGATACGCAGTATTTT
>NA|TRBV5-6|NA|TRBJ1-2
CASSLLGGGNYGYTF
TGTGCCAGCAGCCTCCTAGGGGGGGGGAACTATGGCTACACCTTC
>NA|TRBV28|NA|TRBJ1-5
CASSFVSLNSQPQHF
TGTGCCAGCAGTTTTGTGAGTTTGAATAGTCAGCCCCAGCATTTT
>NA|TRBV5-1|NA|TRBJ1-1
CASSWSGATEAFF
TGCGCCAGCAGCTGGAGCGGGGCCACTGAAGCTTTCTTT
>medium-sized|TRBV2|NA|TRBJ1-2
CASSSYGYTF
TGTGCCAGCAGTTCATATGGCTACACCTTC
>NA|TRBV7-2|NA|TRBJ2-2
CASSLTTRRGELFF
TGTGCCAGCAGCTTAACGACTAGGCGGGGGGAGCTGTTTTTT
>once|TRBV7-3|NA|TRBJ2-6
CASSLTSGSSGANVLTF
TGTGCCAGCAGCTTAACTTCCGGGTCCTCTGGGGCCAACGTCCTGACTTTC
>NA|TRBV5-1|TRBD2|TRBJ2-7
CASSFLGVAGARNSYEQYF
TGCGCCAGCAGCTTTCTGGGGGTAGCGGGAGCTCGAAACTCCTACGAGCAGTACTTC
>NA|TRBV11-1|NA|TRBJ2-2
CASSLGVTGELFF
TGTGCCAGCAGCTTGGGAGTAACCGGGGAGCTGTTTTTT
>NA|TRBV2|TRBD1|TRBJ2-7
CAKRQGILYEQYF
TGTGCCAAACGACAGGGAATTCTCTACGAGCAGTACTTC
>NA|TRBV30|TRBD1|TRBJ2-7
CAWSDARGRYRYEQYF
TGTGCCTGGAGTGACGCGAGGGGGCGGTACCGATACGAGCAGTACTTC
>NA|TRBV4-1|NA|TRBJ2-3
CASSQEWRGTQYF
TGCGCCAGCAGCCAAGAGTGGCGGGGTACGCAGTATTTT
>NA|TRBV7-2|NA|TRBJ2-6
CASMEATGANVLTF
TGTGCCAGCATGGAGGCAACTGGGGCCAACGTCCTGACTTTC
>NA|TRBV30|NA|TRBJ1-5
CAWSADSHNQPQHF
TGTGCCTGGAGTGCGGACAGCCATAATCAGCCCCAGCATTTT
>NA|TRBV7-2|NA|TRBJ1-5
CASTGVGGGQPQHF
TGTGCCAGCACCGGGGTGGGGGGAGGTCAGCCCCAGCATTTT
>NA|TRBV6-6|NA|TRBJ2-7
CASSYRGHEQYF
TGTGCCAGCAGTTACAGGGGCCACGAGCAGTACTTC
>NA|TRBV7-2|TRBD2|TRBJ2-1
CASSLEALAAYNEQFF
TGTGCCAGCAGCTTAGAGGCCCTAGCGGCTTACAATGAGCAGTTCTTC
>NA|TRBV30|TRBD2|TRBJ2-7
CAWSVYGTRRGEQYF
TGTGCCTGGAGTGTATATGGGACTAGACGAGGGGAGCAGTACTTC
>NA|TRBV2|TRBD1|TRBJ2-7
CASTPQGAYEQYF
TGTGCCAGCACCCCACAGGGGGCCTACGAGCAGTACTTC
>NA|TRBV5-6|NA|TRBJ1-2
CASSLAVGGGYTF
TGTGCCAGCAGCTTGGCCGTCGGGGGTGGCTACACCTTC
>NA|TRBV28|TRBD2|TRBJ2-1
CATASGMSSYNEQFF
TGTGCCACCGCTAGCGGGATGAGCTCCTACAATGAGCAGTTCTTC
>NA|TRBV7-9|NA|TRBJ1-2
CASSRSGVGYTF
TGTGCCAGCAGCCGTTCGGGGGTTGGCTACACCTTC
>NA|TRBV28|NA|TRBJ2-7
CASSKPTGSNEQYF
TGTGCCAGCAGTAAACCGACAGGATCCAACGAGCAGTACTTC
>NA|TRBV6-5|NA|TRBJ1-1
CASSPLQGISTEAFF
TGTGCCAGCAGTCCCCTACAGGGAATCAGCACTGAAGCTTTCTTT
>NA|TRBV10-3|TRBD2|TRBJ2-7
CAISPSGSLDEQYF
TGTGCCATCAGCCCTAGCGGGAGCTTGGATGAGCAGTACTTC
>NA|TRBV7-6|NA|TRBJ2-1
CASRGPSSYNEQFF
TGTGCCAGCAGGGGCCCGAGCTCCTACAATGAGCAGTTCTTC